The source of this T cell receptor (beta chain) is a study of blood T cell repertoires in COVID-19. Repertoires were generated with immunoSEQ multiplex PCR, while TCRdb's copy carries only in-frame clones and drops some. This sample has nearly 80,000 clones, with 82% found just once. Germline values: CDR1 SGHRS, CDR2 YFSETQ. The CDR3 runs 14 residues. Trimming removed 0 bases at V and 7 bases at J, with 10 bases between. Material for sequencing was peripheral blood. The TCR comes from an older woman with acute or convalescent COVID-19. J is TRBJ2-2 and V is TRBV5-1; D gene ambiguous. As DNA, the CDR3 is TGCGCCAGCAGCTTGGAGATAGCAGTCGGGGAGCTGTTTTTT. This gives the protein CASSLEIAVGELFF.